Listed here is a single TCR beta chain. In TCRdb, the RT-PCR reads were re-called with MiXCR into one record per CDR3 protein. The sample consists of about 150,000 distinct CDR3 sequences, about two fifths of them appearing once. Trimming removed 5 bases from V and 4 bases from J; junction bases left unmatched: 10. The CDR3 is made up of 17 amino acids. The data were obtained in a study of patients and donors after allogeneic stem cell transplantation. What was sequenced was blood, either unsorted or a sorted T cell fraction (not recorded which). V usage is TRBV12-3 or TRBV12-4 and J usage is TRBJ2-3; 12 bases align to TRBD2. This TCR came from a human donor who was either an allogeneic HSCT recipient or a stem cell or donor lymphocyte infusion donor (not recorded which). It is not recorded whose cells these are; they may come from a transplant donor. The CDR3 reads CASSPNPTSGSADTQYF. As DNA, the CDR3 is TGTGCCAGCAGTCCGAACCCGACTAGCGGGAGTGCAGATACGCAGTATTTT.